The T cell receptor (beta chain) under discussion was sequenced for a study of low-dose radiotherapy and immunotherapy resistance in tumors. On the study more broadly: Intravenous ipilimumab 1 mg/kg every six weeks was given with nivolumab 240 mg every two weeks.

Alpha- and beta-chain coverage of first-strand cDNA came from TRAV- and TRBV-specific primers. The TCRs were subjected to amplification over approximately 20 PCR cycles employing a constant-region primer in conjunction with a V-primer adapter. TCRdb recomputed calls from the reads with MiXCR, one row per CDR3 protein. The sample consists of 100,000 or so distinct CDR3 sequences, roughly 20% of them appearing once. Time point indicated: after trial treatment. Noted treatment: LDRT plus nivolumab, ipilimumab, low-dose cyclophosphamide and aspirin (RACIN trial). Donors received a regimen that comprised nivolumab, ipilimumab, aspirin, low-dose cyclophosphamide and low-dose radiotherapy. Each patient who was eligible had an advanced solid tumor with no tumor-infiltrating lymphocytes. Germline V gene data show CDR1 as MNHNY and CDR2 as SVGAGI (reference sequence). This CDR3 contains 13 residues. V shed 5 bases, J shed 7 bases, and the junction held 5 bases outside the gene matches.

This clonotype came up many times. The receptor's source is a male donor with prostate cancer. V gene TRBV6-6 combines with J gene TRBJ2-1; 7 bases line up with TRBD2. The sequencing here drew on PBMCs, taken after low-dose radiotherapy plus immunotherapy. The CDR3, as DNA: TGTGCCAGCAGTACCGGGACTAAGAATGAGCAGTTCTTC. It yields the protein CASSTGTKNEQFF.